This T cell receptor beta chain was captured by sequencing in a study of blood T cell repertoires in COVID-19 (TCRdb year 2020). For the study in its entirety: Collaborator samples came from the United States, Italy and Spain and covered acute and convalescent phases of COVID-19. HLA class I and class II types, where available, came from metadata supplied by the sample provider rather than from assay-based typing. Sample metadata almost always included a de-identified subject ID, COVID-19 status, age in years and sex. The repertoires were released in a freely available public database meant as a resource for research on the immune response to SARS-CoV-2. Samples came from the ongoing ImmuneRACE study (first 160 participants) plus 1,254 subjects from 6 global collaborators. The prospective study material was composed of cDNA or gDNA derived from T cells, B-cell-depleted T cells, or PBMCs. The dataset comprised deeply sampled blood TCRbeta repertoires from subjects exposed to, actively infected with, or recovered from COVID-19. Overall study results and their limits: Clinical and demographic metadata were provided uncurated, with the amount varying by source and participant.

The immunoSEQ Assay, a bias-controlled multiplex PCR, was used to amplify TCRbeta CDR3 regions from genomic DNA. The paper's data handling went like this. The number of nucleated cells in each sample was estimated from the amplification of reference gene primers within the assay. To quantify the absolute abundance of each unique TCRbeta CDR3 rearrangement, sequence reads were collapsed and filtered. For each sample, productive Simpson clonality was calculated as the square root of Simpson's diversity index across productive rearrangements. Sourced from immuneACCESS, this table was stored by TCRdb with only in-frame sequences that have V and J called. A share of the clones is absent; for the studies checked, an unresolved V gene accounts for under half, and the remainder has no known explanation. The D gene and trimming were derived from the DNA, and the V and J assignments and clone size from that table. This sample holds approximately 240,000 clones; about 85% were observed only once. The ten largest make up about 3% of the sample.

A remark on this clone: Its antigen remains undetermined. No much larger clonotype is one base removed from it; base qualities were not supplied.

Samples from volunteer blood donors who had recovered from COVID-19 were contributed by a second Seattle source. The collaborating institutions used their own protocols to collect whole blood in K2EDTA tubes. Collaborator samples were shipped for TCRbeta analysis as frozen whole blood, isolated PBMCs, or DNA extracted from either sample type. V and J lose 6 bases and 4 bases, and a span of 10 bases separates them. Inclusive of the bounding cysteine and phenylalanine, the CDR3 is 13 residues long. Of all the DNA, just the CDR3 is kept, 39 bases in frame from base 1. From a lookup of the germline V gene, CDR1 and CDR2 are SNHLY and FYNNEI.

This clonotype originated in a man aged 45 to 65 who had recovered from COVID-19. Sequenced material: peripheral blood. Recombination connected TRBV2 to TRBJ1-5; a tentative D match to TRBD1 spans 6 bases. The nucleotide sequence is given as TGTGCCAGCAGGGACAGAGATAATCAGCCCCAGCATTTT. Translated, this is CASRDRDNQPQHF.